These T cell receptor beta chains were read from a single sample in a study of regulatory T cells in long-lasting Graves disease. Using its own MiXCR run on the multiplex PCR reads, TCRdb lists one record per CDR3 protein. The sample has roughly 360,000 distinct CDR3 sequences, roughly 24% seen once. The input for sequencing was peripheral blood mononuclear cells (PBMCs), taken when the disease was refractory, from a patient treated with antithyroid drugs. The receptors here all came from a woman in her thirties or forties with Graves disease. Both conserved end residues are part of each CDR3. A D gene is named only where the DNA matches it firmly. The listing skips clone size in some rows; elsewhere it reads once, few, many or a size class.

clone size	V gene	J gene	D gene	CDR3 DNA	CDR3 protein
few	TRBV2	TRBJ2-1	TRBD2	TGTGCCAGCAGCCTAGCGGGAGTCGATGAGCAGTTCTTC	CASSLAGVDEQFF
NA	TRBV7-8	TRBJ1-5	TRBD1	TGTGCCAGCAGCCGAATCCGGGACAGACTCAATCAGCCCCAGCATTTT	CASSRIRDRLNQPQHF
many	TRBV2	TRBJ2-2	TRBD1	TGTGCCAGCAGTGCGGACAGGGTTATTACCGGGGAGCTGTTTTTT	CASSADRVITGELFF
many	TRBV7-2	TRBJ2-2	TRBD1	TGTGCCAGCAGCCAACTCGGGACAGCGAACACCGGGGAGCTGTTTTTT	CASSQLGTANTGELFF
once	TRBV5-1	TRBJ2-5	NA	TGCGCCAGCAGCCGGATAGGGCTCCAAGAGACCCAGTACTTC	CASSRIGLQETQYF
NA	TRBV5-6	TRBJ2-7	TRBD1	TGTGCCAGCAGCCCAGGGACAGGGGTCGAGCAGTACTTC	CASSPGTGVEQYF
many	TRBV19	TRBJ2-7	TRBD2	TGTGCCAGTAGTATGATGGGGACTAGCGAGCAGTACTTC	CASSMMGTSEQYF
many	TRBV10-3	TRBJ2-7	NA	TGTGCCATCACCCGAGGGGGGGGGCCATCGGGAGAGCAGTACTTC	CAITRGGGPSGEQYF
many	TRBV28	TRBJ1-5	NA	TGTGCCAGCCGTTTATCGGGGTCCAATCAGCCCCAGCATTTT	CASRLSGSNQPQHF
many	TRBV2	TRBJ1-2	NA	TGTGCCAGCAGCTTGACGGGCGAATATGGCTACACCTTC	CASSLTGEYGYTF
NA	TRBV28	TRBJ2-1	TRBD2	TGTGCCAGCAGTTCACCGAGAGATAGCGGGCTCACCCACGAGCAGTTCTTC	CASSSPRDSGLTHEQFF
NA	TRBV5-5	TRBJ2-2	NA	TGTGCCAGCAGCCCAGGATGGGACACCGGGGAGCTGTTTTTT	CASSPGWDTGELFF
NA	TRBV5-1	TRBJ1-4	TRBD1	TGCGCCAGCAGCTCCGGATACAGGGGGACTAATGAAAAACTGTTTTTT	CASSSGYRGTNEKLFF
NA	TRBV5-1	TRBJ2-7	TRBD1	TGCGCCAGCAGCGGGGACAGGACCCTGGGGGAGCAGTACTTC	CASSGDRTLGEQYF
many	TRBV6-5	TRBJ1-4	NA	TGTGCCAGCAGTTACAGACAGTCATGGGGGAATGAAAAACTGTTTTTT	CASSYRQSWGNEKLFF
many	TRBV28	TRBJ2-2	NA	TGTGCCAGCAGTTTAAGGGGGATGACCGGGGAGCTGTTTTTT	CASSLRGMTGELFF
NA	TRBV5-4	TRBJ2-7	NA	TGTGCCAGCAGCCTTGCGCTCGGGGCCCACGAGCAGTACTTC	CASSLALGAHEQYF
many	TRBV9	TRBJ1-2	NA	TGTGCCAGCAGCGAGGACAGCTATGGCTACACCTTC	CASSEDSYGYTF
few	TRBV12-3/TRBV12-4	TRBJ1-5	NA	TGTGCCAGCTCAATGGAGGGGGGGCTGTATCAGCCCCAGCATTTT	CASSMEGGLYQPQHF
many	TRBV3-1	TRBJ2-5	NA	TGTGCCAGCAGCCAAGTTCTCGGGCAGGGTCGCGAGACCCAGTACTTC	CASSQVLGQGRETQYF